This T cell receptor (beta chain) derives from a study of control samples from healthy donors and cancer patients. Repertoires were generated with immunoSEQ multiplex PCR, while TCRdb's copy carries only in-frame clones and drops some. Here the sample spans about 270,000 clones, almost 85% being singletons. With 0 bases removed from V and 9 bases from J, the gap between germline ends came to 19 bases. From germline, CDR1 is MGHRA and CDR2 YSYEKL. This CDR3 is 16 amino acids long. V is TRBV4-1 and J is TRBJ2-3; perhaps TRBD2 as D (7 bases). The TCR originated in a woman aged 55 to 70 with lung cancer. Sequencing used PBMCs. Written as DNA, the CDR3 is TGCGCCAGCAGCCAAGACGTCCATAACGGGGGGCCCACGCAGTATTTT. Protein: CASSQDVHNGGPTQYF.